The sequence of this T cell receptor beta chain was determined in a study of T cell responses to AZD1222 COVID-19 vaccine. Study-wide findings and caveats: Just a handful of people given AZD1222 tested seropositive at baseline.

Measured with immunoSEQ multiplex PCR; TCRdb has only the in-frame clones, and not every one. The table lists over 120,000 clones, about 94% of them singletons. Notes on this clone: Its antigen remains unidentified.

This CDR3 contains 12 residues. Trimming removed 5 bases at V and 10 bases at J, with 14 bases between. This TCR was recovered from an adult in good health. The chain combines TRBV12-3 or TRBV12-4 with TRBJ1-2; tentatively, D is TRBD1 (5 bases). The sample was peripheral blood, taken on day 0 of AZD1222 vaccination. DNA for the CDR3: TGTGCCAGCAGTCTTAGACAGATCACCTACACCTTC. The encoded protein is CASSLRQITYTF.